This paragraph reports one T cell receptor (beta chain). Its antigen is unknown. Every contributor of samples was a Caucasian grown-up residing in Nashville, Tennessee. The study separated CD4+ cells into CD45RA+ naive and CD45RA-negative memory subsets. This sample was included in a study of shared clonotypes between healthy human individuals. Turning to the study itself: A couple of women and a few men aged 18 to 49 served as donors.

Findings and limits, study-wide: Relative to their counterparts shared across all four donors, non-shared clonotypes exhibited diminished generation probabilities.

This CDR3 region has 15 residues. The V gene's germline CDR1 is SGDLS and CDR2 YYNGEE. Trimming removed 0 bases from V and 0 bases from J, with 9 bases in between. The table came from immunoSEQ multiplex PCR; TCRdb's copy has only in-frame clones and leaves some out. This table has 1,400,000 or so clones, less than 99% appearing once. The TCR comes from a man aged 25-45 years in good health. The chain carries TRBV9 and TRBJ1-1, with D perhaps matching TRBD1 (5 bases). Material: naive CD4+ T cells sorted from blood. Subset meaning: CD45RA+ positively selected. CDR3 residues: CASSVGSQVNTEAFF. Here the CDR3 DNA reads TGTGCCAGCAGCGTAGGGTCACAGGTGAACACTGAAGCTTTCTTT.